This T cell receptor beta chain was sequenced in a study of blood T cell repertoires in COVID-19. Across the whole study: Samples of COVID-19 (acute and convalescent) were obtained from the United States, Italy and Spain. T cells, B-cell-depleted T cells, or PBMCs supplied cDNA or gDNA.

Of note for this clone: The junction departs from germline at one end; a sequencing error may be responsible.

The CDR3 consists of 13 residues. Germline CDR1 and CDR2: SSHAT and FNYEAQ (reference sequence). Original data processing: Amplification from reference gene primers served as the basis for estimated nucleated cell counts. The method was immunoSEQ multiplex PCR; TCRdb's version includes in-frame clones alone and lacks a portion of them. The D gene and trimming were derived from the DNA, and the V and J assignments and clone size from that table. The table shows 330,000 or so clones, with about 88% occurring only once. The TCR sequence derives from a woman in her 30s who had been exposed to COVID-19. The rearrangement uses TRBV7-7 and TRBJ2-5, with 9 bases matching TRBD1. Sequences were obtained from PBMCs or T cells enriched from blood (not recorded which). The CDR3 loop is CASSGQGRWAQYF. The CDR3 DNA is TGTGCTAGCAGCGGACAGGGGAGGTGGGCCCAGTACTTC.